This T cell receptor beta chain was sequenced for a study of tumor-infiltrating lymphocytes in primary liver carcinoma. This CDR3 spans 15 amino acids. The J segment lost 13 bases and the V segment lost 4 bases, leaving 13 bases of the junction unmatched. Germline CDR1 reads MGHRA; CDR2 reads YSYEKL. Total RNA amounting to 500 ng was the source from which TCR beta cDNA was made with a constant-region primer. Three nested multiplex PCR rounds, a slightly modified ARM-PCR method, built the TCR beta libraries. The study ran its first two PCR rounds for 9 to 10 cycles each, using TRBV1-TRBV30 forward primers and a C-beta reverse primer. TCRdb ran MiXCR on the multiplex PCR reads and lists one entry per CDR3 protein. The sample comprises about 310,000 distinct CDR3 sequences, 45% to 70% of which are singletons, and 17% rests with the top ten. This clonotype was counted only a few times. Germline DNA was also extracted, and blood RNA was taken from unsorted whole blood.

This sequence originates from a woman younger than 45 with primary liver carcinoma and hepatitis B virus infection. The chain carries TRBV4-1 and TRBJ2-4; 10 bases fit TRBD1. The sample taken for sequencing was peripheral blood. The CDR3 loop is CASSPTRDRGSVQYF. DNA for the CDR3: TGCGCCAGCAGCCCCACCCGGGACAGGGGCTCCGTGCAGTACTTC.